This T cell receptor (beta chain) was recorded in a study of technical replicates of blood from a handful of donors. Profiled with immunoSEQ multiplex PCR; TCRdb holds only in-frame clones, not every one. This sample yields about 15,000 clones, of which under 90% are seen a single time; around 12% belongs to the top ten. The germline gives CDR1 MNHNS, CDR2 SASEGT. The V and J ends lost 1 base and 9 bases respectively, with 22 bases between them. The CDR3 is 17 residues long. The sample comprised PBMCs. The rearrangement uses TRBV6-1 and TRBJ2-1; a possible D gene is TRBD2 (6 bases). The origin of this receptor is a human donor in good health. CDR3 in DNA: TGTGCCAGCAGTGAAGAGCCCCGGACTACCAAGCCTGCTGAGCAGTTCTTC. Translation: CASSEEPRTTKPAEQFF.